One and the same sample provided the 9 T cell receptor beta chains below, sequenced in a study of cytomegalovirus exposure and HLA in healthy donors. PCR was performed using 60 Vbeta and 13 Jbeta primers. The assay was immunoSEQ multiplex PCR, and TCRdb's table has in-frame clones only and misses some. The table shows around 100,000 clones, with around three quarters occurring only once. Input material: PBMCs. All receptors come from a woman under 30 in good health and CMV-seropositive.

The V and J genes are TRBV5-1 and TRBJ2-3, with 8 positions matching TRBD1. The CDR3 extends over 14 amino acids. Trimming took 2 bases from V and 5 from J; bases not matched to a gene: 4. From germline, CDR1 is SGHRS and CDR2 YFSETQ. Written as DNA, the CDR3 is TGCGCCAGCAGCTTTCAGGGGGCTGGAGATACGCAGTATTTT. Its translation is CASSFQGAGDTQYF.

This clone was picked up a small number of times. The chain employs TRBV5-1 and TRBJ2-1; 9 positions match TRBD2. V lost 7 bases to trimming and J lost 0 bases; unmatched junction nucleotides: 5. CDR1 and CDR2 from the germline V gene are SGHRS and YFSETQ. The CDR3 runs 15 residues. CDR3 sequence: CASDLTSGSYNEQFF. The CDR3 region has the DNA TGCGCCAGCGACTTGACTAGCGGCTCCTACAATGAGCAGTTCTTC.

This chain links TRBV2 with TRBJ2-7, with a tentative D call TRBD1 (6 bases). This CDR3 comprises 13 residues. CDR1 SNHLY and CDR2 FYNNEI come from the germline V gene. Trimming left V 4 bases short and J 10 bases short, with 17 bases between. CDR3 sequence reads: CASSGRSRGSQYF. Written as DNA, the CDR3 is TGTGCCAGCAGTGGGCGGAGCAGGGGTTCCCAGTACTTC.

The V and J genes are TRBV28 and TRBJ1-2, with TRBD1 matching over 9 bases. Germline lookup yields CDR1 MDHEN and CDR2 SYDVKM. V shed 1 base, J shed 4 bases, and the junction held 7 bases outside the gene matches. The CDR3 is 16 amino acids. The CDR3 protein is CASSLSRGTGTYGYTF. The CDR3, as DNA: TGTGCCAGCAGTTTATCCAGGGGGACAGGGACCTATGGCTACACCTTC.

The rearrangement joins TRBV11-2 to TRBJ1-5; TRBD1 might be the D (6 bases). Germline V gene data show CDR1 as SGHAT and CDR2 as FQNNGV. The CDR3 contains 15 residues. V was shortened by 4 bases and J by 1 base, with 11 bases between the two germline ends. As DNA, the CDR3 is TGTGCCAGCAGCTCATACAGGGAGAGCAATCAGCCCCAGCATTTT. Encoded protein: CASSSYRESNQPQHF.

J is TRBJ1-5 and V is TRBV18; 9 bases match TRBD1. CDR1 KGHSH and CDR2 LQKENI come from the germline V gene. V dropped 4 bases and J dropped 1; count of bases not matched to a gene: 2. The CDR3 extends over 15 amino acids. The DNA for the CDR3 is TGTGCCAGCTCACTCGACAGGGGGAGCAATCAGCCCCAGCATTTT. Its protein product is CASSLDRGSNQPQHF.

The chain employs TRBV4-1 and TRBJ2-7; D is unresolved. Looked up from germline, CDR1 is MGHRA and CDR2 is YSYEKL. The CDR3 contains 15 residues. Trimming removed 1 base from V and 0 bases from J, with 10 bases in between. CDR3 bases: TGCGCCAGCAGCCAAGCTGGTAGCAGCTCCTACGAGCAGTACTTC. It encodes CASSQAGSSSYEQYF.

V usage is TRBV6-4 and J usage is TRBJ1-6; D uncertain. Germline assignment: CDR1 MRHNA and CDR2 SNTAGT. This CDR3 comprises 21 residues. Between the trimmed V and J ends, which lost 0 bases and 0 bases, there was a span of 21 bases. CDR3 sequence reads: CASSDSKAGRQRASYNSPLHF. CDR3 nucleotide sequence: TGTGCCAGCAGTGACTCGAAGGCGGGCAGGCAGAGAGCCTCCTATAATTCACCCCTCCACTTT.

This chain links TRBV19 with TRBJ1-4, with TRBD1 matching over 9 bases. This CDR3 spans 16 amino acids. V lost 6 bases and J lost 8; bases outside the gene matches: 13. Germline CDR1 and CDR2: LNHDA and SQIVND (reference sequence). The CDR3 nucleotides read TGTGCCAGTAGCATAATCCCGGGACAGGGCGGCGAAAAACTGTTTTTT. Protein: CASSIIPGQGGEKLFF.